This T cell receptor beta chain is drawn from a study of low-dose radiotherapy and immunotherapy resistance in tumors. Overall study: Dosing of intravenous cyclophosphamide at 200 mg/m2 occurred every two weeks and took place one day prior to radiation and immunotherapy.

Sample time point: before trial treatment. Treatment of the donors consisted of nivolumab and ipilimumab (plus aspirin, low-dose cyclophosphamide and low-dose radiotherapy). First-strand cDNA relied on TRAV- and TRBV-specific primers spanning alpha and beta chains. TCR amplification used 20 to 25 PCR cycles, a constant-region primer and a V-primer adapter. In vitro transcription amplified the mRNA that had been isolated. TCRdb recomputed calls from the reads with MiXCR, one row per CDR3 protein. The sample records 80,000 to 95,000 distinct CDR3 sequences, roughly 9% being singletons. This clonotype has a count of ten or more. The ends were cut back, 2 bases at V and 4 bases at J, with 11 bases in the middle. Germline loops: CDR1 MDHEN, CDR2 SYDVKM. The CDR3 covers 14 residues.

Sample: PBMCs, taken before treatment. The rearrangement joins TRBV28 to TRBJ2-5; D call uncertain. This sequence was found in a male donor with prostate cancer. CDR3: CASSLVGPPETQYF. The CDR3 coding sequence is TGTGCCAGCAGTTTAGTAGGGCCTCCAGAGACCCAGTACTTC.